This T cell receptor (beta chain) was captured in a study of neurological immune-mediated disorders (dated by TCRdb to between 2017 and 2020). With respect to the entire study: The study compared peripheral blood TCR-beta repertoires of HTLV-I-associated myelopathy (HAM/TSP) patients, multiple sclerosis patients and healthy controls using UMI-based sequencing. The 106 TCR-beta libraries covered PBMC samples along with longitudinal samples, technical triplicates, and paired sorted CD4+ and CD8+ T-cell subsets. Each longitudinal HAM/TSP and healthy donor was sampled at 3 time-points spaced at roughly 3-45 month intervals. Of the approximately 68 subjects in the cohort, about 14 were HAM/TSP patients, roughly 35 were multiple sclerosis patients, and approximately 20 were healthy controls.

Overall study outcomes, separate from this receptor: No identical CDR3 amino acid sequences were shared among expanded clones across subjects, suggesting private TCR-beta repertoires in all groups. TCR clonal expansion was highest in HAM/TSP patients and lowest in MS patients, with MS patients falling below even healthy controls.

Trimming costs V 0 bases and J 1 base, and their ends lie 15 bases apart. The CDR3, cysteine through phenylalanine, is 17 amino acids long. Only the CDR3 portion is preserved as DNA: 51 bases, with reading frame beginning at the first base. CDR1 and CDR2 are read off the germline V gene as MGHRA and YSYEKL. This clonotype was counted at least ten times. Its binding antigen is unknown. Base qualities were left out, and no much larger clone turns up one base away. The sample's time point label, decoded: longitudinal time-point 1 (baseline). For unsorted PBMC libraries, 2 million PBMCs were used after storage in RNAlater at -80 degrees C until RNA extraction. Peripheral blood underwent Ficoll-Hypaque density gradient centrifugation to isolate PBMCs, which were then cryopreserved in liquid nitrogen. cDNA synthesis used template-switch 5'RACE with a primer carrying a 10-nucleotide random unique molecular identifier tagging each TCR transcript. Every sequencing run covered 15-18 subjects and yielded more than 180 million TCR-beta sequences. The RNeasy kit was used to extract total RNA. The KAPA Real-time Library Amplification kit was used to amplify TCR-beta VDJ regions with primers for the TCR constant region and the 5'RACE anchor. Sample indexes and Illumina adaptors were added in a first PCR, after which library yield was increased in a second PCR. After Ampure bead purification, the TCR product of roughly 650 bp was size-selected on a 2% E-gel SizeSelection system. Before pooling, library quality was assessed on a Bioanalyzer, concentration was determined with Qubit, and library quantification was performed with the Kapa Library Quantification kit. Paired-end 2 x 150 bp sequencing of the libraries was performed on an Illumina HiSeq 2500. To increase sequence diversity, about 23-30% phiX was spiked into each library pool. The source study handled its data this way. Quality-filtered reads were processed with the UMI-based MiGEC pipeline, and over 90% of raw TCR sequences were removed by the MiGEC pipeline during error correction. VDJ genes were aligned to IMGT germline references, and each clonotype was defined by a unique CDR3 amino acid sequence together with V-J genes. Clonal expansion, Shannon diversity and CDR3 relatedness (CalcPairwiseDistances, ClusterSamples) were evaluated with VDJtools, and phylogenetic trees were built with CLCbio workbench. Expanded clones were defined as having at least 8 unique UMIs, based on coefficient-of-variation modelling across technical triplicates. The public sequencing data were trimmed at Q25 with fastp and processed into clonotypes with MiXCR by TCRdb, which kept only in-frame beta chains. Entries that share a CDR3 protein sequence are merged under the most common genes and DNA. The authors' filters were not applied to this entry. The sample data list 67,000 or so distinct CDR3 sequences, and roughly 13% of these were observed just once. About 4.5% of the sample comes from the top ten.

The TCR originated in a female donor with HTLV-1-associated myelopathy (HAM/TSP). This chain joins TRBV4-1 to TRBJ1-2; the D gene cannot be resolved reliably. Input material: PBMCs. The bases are TGCGCCAGCAGCCAAGATTGGCGAGGAAAACTTAACTATGGCTACACCTTC. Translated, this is CASSQDWRGKLNYGYTF.